This entry concerns a single T cell receptor beta chain. Its antigen is undetermined. The V and J ends lost 6 bases and 8 bases, in that order; junction bases with no gene match: 15. The length of the CDR3 is 15 residues. The germline V gene has CDR1 MNHNS and CDR2 SASEGT. TCRdb keeps only in-frame clones here, not all; method: immunoSEQ multiplex PCR. The profile covers around 240,000 clones, with 90% appearing a single time and about 0.36% taken by the ten largest. The data were taken from a study of cytomegalovirus exposure and HLA in healthy donors. Study-level findings and limits: Rare sequences made up most TCRs, while some public TCRs were found in many donors. The authors listed 150 to 200 TCR beta chains as cytomegalovirus-associated. Subsequent analysis found a tendency for first-cohort TCR clusters to co-occur within the 110 or so validation repertoires.

The donors were in the approximately 120-subject validation cohort; that cohort was separate from the roughly 730-subject first cohort. The TCR was taken from a woman under 30 in good health and CMV-seronegative. The rearrangement joins TRBV6-1 to TRBJ1-2; 7 bases align to TRBD1. The sample was PBMCs. The CDR3: CASRSSPTGAPGYTF. The CDR3 nucleotides are TGTGCCAGCAGGTCCTCCCCCACAGGGGCGCCCGGCTACACCTTC.